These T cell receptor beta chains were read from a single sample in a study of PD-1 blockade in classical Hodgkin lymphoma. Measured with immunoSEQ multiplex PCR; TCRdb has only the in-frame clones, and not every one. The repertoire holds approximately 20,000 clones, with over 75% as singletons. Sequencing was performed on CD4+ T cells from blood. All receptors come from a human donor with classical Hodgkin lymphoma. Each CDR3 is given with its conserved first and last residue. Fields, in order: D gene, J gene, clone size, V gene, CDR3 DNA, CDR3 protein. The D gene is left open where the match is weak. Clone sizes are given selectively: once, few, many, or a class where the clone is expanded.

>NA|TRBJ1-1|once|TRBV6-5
TGTGCCAGCAGTTACTCGAGGGGAGACACTGAAGCTTTCTTT
CASSYSRGDTEAFF
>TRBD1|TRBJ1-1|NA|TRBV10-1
TGCGCCAGCAGCGGACAGGTCTCGACTGAAGCTTTCTTT
CASSGQVSTEAFF
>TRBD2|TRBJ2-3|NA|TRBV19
TGTGCCAGTAGTCCTACCGGACTAGCGGTAACAGATACGCAGTATTTT
CASSPTGLAVTDTQYF
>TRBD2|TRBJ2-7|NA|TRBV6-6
TGTGCCAGCAGCCCCACTAGCGGGAGACGCGAGCAGTACTTC
CASSPTSGRREQYF
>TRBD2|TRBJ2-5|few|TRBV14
TGTGCCAGCAGCCAGACAGCGGGGCTAGAGACCCAGTACTTC
CASSQTAGLETQYF
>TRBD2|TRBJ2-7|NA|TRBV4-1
TGCGCCAGCAGCCAAGTGTACGGCGGGAGCTTTGACGAGCAGTACTTC
CASSQVYGGSFDEQYF
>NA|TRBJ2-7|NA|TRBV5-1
TGCGCCAGCAGCTTTAGGGCAGGGCTATCGAGCTCCTACGAGCAGTACTTC
CASSFRAGLSSSYEQYF
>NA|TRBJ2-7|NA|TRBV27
TGTGCCAGCAGTTCGAGGACAGTTGTCATCTACGAGCAGTACTTC
CASSSRTVVIYEQYF
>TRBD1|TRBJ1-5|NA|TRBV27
TGTGCCAGCAGTCCTACAGGGGGAACATTTCCCAATCAGCCCCAGCATTTT
CASSPTGGTFPNQPQHF
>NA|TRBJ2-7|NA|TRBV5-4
TGTGCCAGCAGCTGGAGACTCTCCACCCTTTACGAGCAGTACTTC
CASSWRLSTLYEQYF
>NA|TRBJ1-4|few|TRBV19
TGTGCCAGTAGTATCGGGGGACTCACTAACGAAAAACTGTTTTTT
CASSIGGLTNEKLFF
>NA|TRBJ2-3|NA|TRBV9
TGTGCCAGCAGCGTATCGGGGGAGTACGTCACAGATACGCAGTATTTT
CASSVSGEYVTDTQYF